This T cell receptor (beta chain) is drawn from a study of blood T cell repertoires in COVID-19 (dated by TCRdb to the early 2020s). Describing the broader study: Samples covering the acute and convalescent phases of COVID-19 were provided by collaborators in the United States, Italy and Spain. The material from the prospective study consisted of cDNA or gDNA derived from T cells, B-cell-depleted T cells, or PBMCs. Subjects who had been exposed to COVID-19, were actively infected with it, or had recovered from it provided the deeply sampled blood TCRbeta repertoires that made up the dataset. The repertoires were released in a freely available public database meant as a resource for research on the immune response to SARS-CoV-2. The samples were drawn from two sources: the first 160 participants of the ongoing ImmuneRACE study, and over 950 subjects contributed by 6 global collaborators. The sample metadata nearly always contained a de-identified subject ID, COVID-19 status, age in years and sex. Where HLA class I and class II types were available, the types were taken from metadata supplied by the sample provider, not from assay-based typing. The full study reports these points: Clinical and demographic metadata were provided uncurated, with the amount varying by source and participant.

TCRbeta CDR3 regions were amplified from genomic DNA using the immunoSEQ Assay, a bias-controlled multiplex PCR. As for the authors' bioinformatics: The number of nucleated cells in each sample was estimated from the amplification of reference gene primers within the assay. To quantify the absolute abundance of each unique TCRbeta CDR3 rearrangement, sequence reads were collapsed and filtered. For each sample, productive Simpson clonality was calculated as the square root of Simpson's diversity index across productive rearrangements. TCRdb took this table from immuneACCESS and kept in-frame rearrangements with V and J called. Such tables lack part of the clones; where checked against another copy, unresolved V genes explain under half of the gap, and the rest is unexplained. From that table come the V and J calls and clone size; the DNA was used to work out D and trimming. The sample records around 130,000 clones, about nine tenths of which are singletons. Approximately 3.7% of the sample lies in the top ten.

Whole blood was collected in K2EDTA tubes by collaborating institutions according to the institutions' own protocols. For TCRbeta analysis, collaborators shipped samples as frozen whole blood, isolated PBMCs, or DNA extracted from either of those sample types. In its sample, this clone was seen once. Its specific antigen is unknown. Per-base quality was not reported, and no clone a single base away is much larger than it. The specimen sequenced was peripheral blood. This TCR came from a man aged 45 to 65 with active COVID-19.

The CDR3 region: CASSSRLAGQETQYF. The DNA reads as follows: TGTGCCAGTAGTTCCCGACTAGCCGGCCAAGAGACCCAGTACTTC. The chain links TRBV19 with TRBJ2-5; TRBD2 matches 7 bases in the middle. The germline V gene (reference sequence) sets CDR1 to LNHDA and CDR2 to SQIVND. Counted from cysteine to phenylalanine, this CDR3 has 15 amino acids. Only the CDR3 region is kept as DNA, spanning 45 bases read in frame from base 1. Trimmed from V: 5 bases; trimmed from J: 1 base; junction bases lacking a gene match: 7. Here the CDR3 is joined to the reference TRBV19 and TRBJ2-5 genes, and the full variable domain is: DGGITQSPKYLFRKEGQNVTLSCEQNLNHDAMYWYRQDPGQGLRLIYYSQIVNDFQKGDIAEGYSVSREKKESFPLTVTSAQKNPTAFYLCASSSRLAGQETQYFGPGTRLLVL.